The 9 T cell receptor beta chains reported below all come from one sample, sequenced in a study of shared clonotypes between healthy human individuals. TCRdb's copy holds only in-frame clones and misses some; the assay was immunoSEQ multiplex PCR. The table has roughly 760,000 clones, about 74% seen once; the top ten hold less than 2%. Sequences were obtained from memory CD4+ T cells sorted from blood. Subset reported: CD45RA-negative fraction. The receptors were sampled from a woman in her twenties or thirties in good health.

At least ten counts were recorded for this clone. The chain recombines TRBV9 with TRBJ2-3; D perhaps matches TRBD1 (5 bases). CDR1 SGDLS and CDR2 YYNGEE come from the germline V gene. This CDR3 spans 17 amino acids. The V end was cut by 3 bases, the J end by 0 bases, with 17 bases between. Here the CDR3 reads CASSARFGRDSTDTQYF. DNA of the CDR3: TGTGCCAGCAGCGCCAGGTTCGGCAGGGATAGCACAGATACGCAGTATTTT.

The chain joins TRBV18 to TRBJ2-7, with D maybe TRBD2 (6 bases). The V gene's germline CDR1 is KGHSH and CDR2 LQKENI. With 4 bases removed from V and 5 bases from J, the gap between germline ends came to 18 bases. This CDR3 region has 15 residues. The DNA of the CDR3 is TGTGCCAGCTCACAAGAGGCGATGGGAGGTAACGAGCAGTACTTC. Translation gives CASSQEAMGGNEQYF.

For this clone: The same CDR3 can be traced to other DNA sequences in this sample. The V and J genes are TRBV19 and TRBJ2-2, with D perhaps TRBD1 (6 bases). This CDR3 contains 14 residues. Trimming stripped 7 bases from V and 2 bases from J, with 11 bases between. In germline, CDR1 is LNHDA, CDR2 SQIVND (reference sequence). CDR3: CASKSQGNTGELFF. As DNA, the CDR3 is TGTGCCAGTAAGTCACAGGGCAACACCGGGGAGCTGTTTTTT.

The chain employs TRBV5-1 and TRBJ2-2, with TRBD2 as a possible D gene (6 bases). V lost 3 bases, J lost 3 bases, and 15 bases lay in between. The CDR3 runs 16 residues. Germline V gene lookup returns CDR1 SGHRS and CDR2 YFSETQ. Written as DNA, the CDR3 is TGCGCCAGCAGCTCAAACCCCGGGGGAGACACCGGGGAGCTGTTTTTT. Translating it yields CASSSNPGGDTGELFF. Combining the CDR3 with reference TRBV5-1 and TRBJ2-2 gives the whole variable domain KAGVTQTPRYLIKTRGQQVTLSCSPISGHRSVSWYQQTPGQGLQFLFEYFSETQRNKGNFPGRFSGRQFSNSRSEMNVSTLELGDSALYLCASSSNPGGDTGELFFGEGSRLTVL.

This CDR3 is CASSEAGASSTDTQYF. In nucleotides, the CDR3 is TGTGCCAGCAGTGAAGCGGGGGCATCTAGCACAGATACGCAGTATTTT. The gene calls are TRBV2 and TRBJ2-3, with D perhaps TRBD1 (6 bases). Trimming shortened V by 0 bases and J by 0 bases, and 10 bases separated the two germline ends. Germline V lookup: CDR1 SNHLY, CDR2 FYNNEI. The CDR3 has 16 amino acids. The variable domain in full, completed from reference TRBV2 and TRBJ2-3, reads EPEVTQTPSHQVTQMGQEVILRCVPISNHLYFYWYRQILGQKVEFLVSFYNNEISEKSEIFDDQFSVERPDGSNFTLKIRSTKLEDSAMYFCASSEAGASSTDTQYFGPGTRLTVL.

This clone was seen at least ten times. This chain connects TRBV19 to TRBJ2-2; no definite D call. The CDR3 spans 15 residues. With 3 bases removed from V and 4 bases from J, the gap between germline ends came to 12 bases. CDR1 is LNHDA and CDR2 is SQIVND in the germline V gene (reference sequence). In DNA form, the CDR3 reads TGTGCCAGTAGTATCAGTCAGACATCCACCGGGGAGCTGTTTTTT. Its protein is CASSISQTSTGELFF.

The rearrangement joins TRBV6-4 to TRBJ2-2; D remains ambiguous. Deletions cut 4 bases from V and 1 base from J, with 1 base between. Looked up from germline, CDR1 is MRHNA and CDR2 is SNTAGT. The CDR3 extends over 12 amino acids. In DNA, the CDR3 is TGTGCCAGCAGTGGGAACACCGGGGAGCTGTTTTTT. It yields the protein CASSGNTGELFF.

Note on this clone: Other DNA sequences in this specimen translate into the identical CDR3. The V call is TRBV28, the J call TRBJ1-2; no clear D gene. The V gene's germline CDR1 is MDHEN and CDR2 SYDVKM. CDR3 length equals 13 residues. V was cut by 2 bases and J by 2 bases, with 6 bases left in between. CDR3 nucleotides: TGTGCCAGCAGTTTACGGGGAAACTATGGCTACACCTTC. Residues: CASSLRGNYGYTF.

The chain uses TRBV7-7 and TRBJ2-7, with 9 nucleotides matching TRBD1. The CDR3 is 15 amino acids. CDR1 is SSHAT, CDR2 FNYEAQ, per germline (reference sequence). Unmatched junction bases numbered 8, after V lost 4 bases and J lost 4 bases. CDR3 sequence reads: CASSSGQGSLYEQYF. The DNA of the CDR3 is TGTGCCAGCAGCTCTGGACAGGGGTCCCTGTACGAGCAGTACTTC.